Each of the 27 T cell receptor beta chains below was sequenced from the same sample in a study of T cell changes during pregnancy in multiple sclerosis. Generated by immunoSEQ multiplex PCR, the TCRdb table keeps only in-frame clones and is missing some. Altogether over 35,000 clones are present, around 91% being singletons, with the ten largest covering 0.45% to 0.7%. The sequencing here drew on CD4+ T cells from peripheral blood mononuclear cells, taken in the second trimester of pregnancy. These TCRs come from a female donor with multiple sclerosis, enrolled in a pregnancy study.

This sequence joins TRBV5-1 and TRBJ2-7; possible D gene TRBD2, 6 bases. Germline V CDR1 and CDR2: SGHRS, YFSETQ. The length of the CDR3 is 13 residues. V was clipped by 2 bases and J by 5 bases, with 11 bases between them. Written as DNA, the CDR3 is TGCGCCAGCAGCTTCCCGGGAGTTAACGAGCAGTACTTC. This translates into CASSFPGVNEQYF. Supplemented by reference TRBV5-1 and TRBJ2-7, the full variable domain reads KAGVTQTPRYLIKTRGQQVTLSCSPISGHRSVSWYQQTPGQGLQFLFEYFSETQRNKGNFPGRFSGRQFSNSRSEMNVSTLELGDSALYLCASSFPGVNEQYFGPGTRLTVT.

The CDR3 region has the DNA TGTGCCAGCAGCTTAGCTCAGGGGGATGGCTACACCTTC. Encoded protein: CASSLAQGDGYTF. The chain recombines TRBV7-2 with TRBJ1-2; 7 positions match TRBD1. Germline CDR1 and CDR2: SGHTA and FQGNSA. This CDR3 region has 13 residues. V was clipped by 0 bases and J by 6 bases; unmatched bases: 1.

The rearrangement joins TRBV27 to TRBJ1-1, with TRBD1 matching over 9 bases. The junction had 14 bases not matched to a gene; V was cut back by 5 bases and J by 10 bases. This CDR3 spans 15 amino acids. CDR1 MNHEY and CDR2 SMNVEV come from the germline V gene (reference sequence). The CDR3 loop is CASSQPGTGFIPAFF. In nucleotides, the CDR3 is TGTGCCAGCAGTCAGCCCGGGACAGGGTTTATCCCAGCTTTCTTT.

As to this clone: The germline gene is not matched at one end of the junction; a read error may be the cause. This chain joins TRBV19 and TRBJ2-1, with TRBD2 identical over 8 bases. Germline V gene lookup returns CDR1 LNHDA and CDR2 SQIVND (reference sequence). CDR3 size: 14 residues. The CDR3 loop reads CASRDQRGSNEQFF. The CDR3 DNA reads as TGTGCGAGTAGGGACCAGCGGGGGAGCAATGAGCAGTTCTTC.

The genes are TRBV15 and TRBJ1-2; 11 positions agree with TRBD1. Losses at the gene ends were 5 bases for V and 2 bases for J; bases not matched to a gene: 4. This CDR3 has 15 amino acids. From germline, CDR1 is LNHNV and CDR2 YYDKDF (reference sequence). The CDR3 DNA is TGTGCCACCAGCGTAGGGACAGGGGGGAACTATGGCTACACCTTC. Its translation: CATSVGTGGNYGYTF.

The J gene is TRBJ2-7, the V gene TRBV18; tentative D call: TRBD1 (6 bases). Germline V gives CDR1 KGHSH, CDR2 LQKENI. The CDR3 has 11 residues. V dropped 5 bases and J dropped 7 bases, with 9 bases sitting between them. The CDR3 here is CASSTGTEQYF. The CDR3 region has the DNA TGTGCCAGCTCAACCGGGACAGAGCAGTACTTC.

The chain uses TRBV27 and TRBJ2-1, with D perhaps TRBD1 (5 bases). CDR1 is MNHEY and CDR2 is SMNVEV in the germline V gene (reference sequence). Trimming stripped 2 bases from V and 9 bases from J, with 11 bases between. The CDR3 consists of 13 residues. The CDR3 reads CASSLGWGSEQFF. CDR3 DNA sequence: TGTGCCAGCAGTTTAGGGTGGGGCAGTGAGCAGTTCTTC.

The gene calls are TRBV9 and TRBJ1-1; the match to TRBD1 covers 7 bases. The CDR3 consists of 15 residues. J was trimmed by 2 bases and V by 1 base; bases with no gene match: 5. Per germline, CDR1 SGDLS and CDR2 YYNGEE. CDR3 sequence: CASSVTGQPNTEAFF. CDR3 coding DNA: TGTGCCAGCAGCGTAACGGGACAGCCCAACACTGAAGCTTTCTTT.

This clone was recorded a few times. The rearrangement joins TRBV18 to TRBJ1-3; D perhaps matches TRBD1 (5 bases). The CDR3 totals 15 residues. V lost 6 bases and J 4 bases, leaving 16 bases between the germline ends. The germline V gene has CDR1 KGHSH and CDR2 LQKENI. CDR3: CASSQQGSSGNTIYF. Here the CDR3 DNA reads TGTGCCAGCTCCCAGCAGGGATCGTCCGGAAACACCATATATTTT. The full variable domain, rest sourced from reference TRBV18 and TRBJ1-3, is NAGVMQNPRHLVRRRGQEARLRCSPMKGHSHVYWYRQLPEEGLKFMVYLQKENIIDESGMPKERFSAEFPKEGPSILRIQQVVRGDSAAYFCASSQQGSSGNTIYFGEGSWLTVV.

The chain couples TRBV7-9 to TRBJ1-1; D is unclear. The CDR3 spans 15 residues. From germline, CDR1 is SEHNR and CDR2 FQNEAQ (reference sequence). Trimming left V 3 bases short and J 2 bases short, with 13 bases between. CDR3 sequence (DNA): TGTGCCAGCAGCTTCGTGTCCCAGGCCAACACTGAAGCTTTCTTT. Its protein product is CASSFVSQANTEAFF.

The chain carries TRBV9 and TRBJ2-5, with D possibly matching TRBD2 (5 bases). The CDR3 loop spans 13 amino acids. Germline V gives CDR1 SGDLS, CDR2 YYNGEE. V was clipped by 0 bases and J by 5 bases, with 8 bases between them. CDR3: CASSVGSGETQYF. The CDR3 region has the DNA TGTGCCAGCAGCGTAGGATCGGGGGAGACCCAGTACTTC.

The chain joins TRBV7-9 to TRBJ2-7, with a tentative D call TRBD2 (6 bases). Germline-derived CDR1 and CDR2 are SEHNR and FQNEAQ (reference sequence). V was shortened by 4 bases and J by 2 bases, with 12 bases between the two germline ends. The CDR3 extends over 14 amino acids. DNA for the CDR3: TGTGCCAGCAGCTCCGAGGGACTTACCTACGAGCAGTACTTC. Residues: CASSSEGLTYEQYF.

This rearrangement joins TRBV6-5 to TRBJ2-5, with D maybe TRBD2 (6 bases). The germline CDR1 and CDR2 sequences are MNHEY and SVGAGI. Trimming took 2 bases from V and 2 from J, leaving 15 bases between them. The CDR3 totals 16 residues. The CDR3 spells CASSYRSWGVQETQYF. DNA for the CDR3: TGTGCCAGCAGTTACAGGTCTTGGGGGGTGCAAGAGACCCAGTACTTC.

Here the CDR3 reads CASRTSGSVPDTIYF. CDR3 bases: TGTGCCAGCAGAACTTCCGGCAGCGTACCCGACACCATATATTTT. V is TRBV6-6 and J is TRBJ1-3; D is unclear. The CDR3 is 15 amino acids. Germline assignment: CDR1 MNHNY and CDR2 SVGAGI (reference sequence). V was pared by 6 bases and J by 8 bases, with 20 bases between.

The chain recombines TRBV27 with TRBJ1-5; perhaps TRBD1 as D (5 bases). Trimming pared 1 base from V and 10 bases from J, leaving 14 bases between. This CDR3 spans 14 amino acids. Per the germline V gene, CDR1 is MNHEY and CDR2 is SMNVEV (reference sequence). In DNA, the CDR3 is TGTGCCAGCAGTTTATACGGTGCCCAGGGACCCCAGCATTTT. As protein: CASSLYGAQGPQHF.

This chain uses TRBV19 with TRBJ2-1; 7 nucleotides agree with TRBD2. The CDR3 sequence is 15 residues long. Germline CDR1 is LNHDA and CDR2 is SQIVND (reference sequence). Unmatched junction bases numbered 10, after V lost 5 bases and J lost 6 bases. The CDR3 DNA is TGTGCCAGTAGTGGGCTAGCGGATCATCGCAATGAGCAGTTCTTC. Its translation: CASSGLADHRNEQFF.

CDR3 DNA: TGTGCCAGTAGAACCTCGGGGACAGGGAGCAATCAGCCCCAGCATTTT. It is translated as CASRTSGTGSNQPQHF. The J gene is TRBJ1-5, the V gene TRBV19; 9 nucleotides match TRBD1. This CDR3 spans 16 amino acids. CDR1 and CDR2 from the germline V gene are LNHDA and SQIVND (reference sequence). Unmatched junction bases numbered 7, after V lost 6 bases and J lost 1 base.

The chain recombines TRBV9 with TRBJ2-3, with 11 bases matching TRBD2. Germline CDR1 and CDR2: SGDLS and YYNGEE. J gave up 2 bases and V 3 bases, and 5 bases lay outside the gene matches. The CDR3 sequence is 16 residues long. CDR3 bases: TGTGCCAGCAGCGGATTGGGACTAGCGGTCACAGATACGCAGTATTTT. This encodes CASSGLGLAVTDTQYF.

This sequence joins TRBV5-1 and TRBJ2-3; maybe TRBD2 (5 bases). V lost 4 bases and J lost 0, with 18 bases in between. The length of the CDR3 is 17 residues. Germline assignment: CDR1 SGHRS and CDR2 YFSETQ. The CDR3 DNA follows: TGCGCCAGCAGCCCAGGAGGTAGAGGACTTAGCACAGATACGCAGTATTTT. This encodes CASSPGGRGLSTDTQYF.

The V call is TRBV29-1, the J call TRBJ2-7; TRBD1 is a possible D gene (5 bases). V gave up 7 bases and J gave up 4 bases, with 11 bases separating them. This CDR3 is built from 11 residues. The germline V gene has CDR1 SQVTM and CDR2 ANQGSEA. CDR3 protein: CSATTAYEQYF. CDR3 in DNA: TGCAGCGCCACGACAGCTTACGAGCAGTACTTC.

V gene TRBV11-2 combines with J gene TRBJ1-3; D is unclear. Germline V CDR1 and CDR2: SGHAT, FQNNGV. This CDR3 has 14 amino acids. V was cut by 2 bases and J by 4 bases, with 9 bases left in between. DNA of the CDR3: TGTGCCAGCAGCTTAAGAATGGAGGGAAACACCATATATTTT. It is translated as CASSLRMEGNTIYF.

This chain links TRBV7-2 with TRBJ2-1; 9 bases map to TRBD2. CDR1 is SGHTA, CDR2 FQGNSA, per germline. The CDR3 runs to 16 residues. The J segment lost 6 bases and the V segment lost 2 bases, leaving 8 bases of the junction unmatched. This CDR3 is CASSLSPAGGLNEQFF. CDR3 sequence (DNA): TGTGCCAGCAGCTTATCCCCAGCGGGAGGACTCAATGAGCAGTTCTTC.

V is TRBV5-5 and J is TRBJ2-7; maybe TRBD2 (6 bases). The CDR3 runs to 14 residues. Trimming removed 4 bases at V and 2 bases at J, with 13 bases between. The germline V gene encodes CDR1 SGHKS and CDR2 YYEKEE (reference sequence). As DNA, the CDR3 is TGTGCCAGCAGCCGGGCCGGGAGAACCTACGAGCAGTACTTC. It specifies CASSRAGRTYEQYF.

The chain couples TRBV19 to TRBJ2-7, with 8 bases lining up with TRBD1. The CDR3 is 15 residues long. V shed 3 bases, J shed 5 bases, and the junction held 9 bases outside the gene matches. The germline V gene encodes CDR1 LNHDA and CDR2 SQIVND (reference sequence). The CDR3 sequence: CASSMGAGQGNEQYF. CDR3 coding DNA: TGTGCCAGTAGTATGGGTGCCGGACAGGGTAACGAGCAGTACTTC.

The CDR3 DNA is TGCGCCAGCAGCGTCGGTGTTAGCAATGAGCAGTTCTTC. It encodes CASSVGVSNEQFF. The chain couples TRBV5-1 to TRBJ2-1; D call uncertain. CDR1 is SGHRS and CDR2 is YFSETQ in the germline V gene. The CDR3 runs to 13 residues. The ends were cut back, 4 bases at V and 6 bases at J, with 11 bases in the middle.

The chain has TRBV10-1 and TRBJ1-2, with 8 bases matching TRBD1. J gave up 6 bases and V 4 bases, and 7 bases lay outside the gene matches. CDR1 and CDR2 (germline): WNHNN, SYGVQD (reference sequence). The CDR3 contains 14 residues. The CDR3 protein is CASSGPDRVDGYTF. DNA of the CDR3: TGCGCCAGCAGTGGCCCGGACAGGGTGGATGGCTACACCTTC.

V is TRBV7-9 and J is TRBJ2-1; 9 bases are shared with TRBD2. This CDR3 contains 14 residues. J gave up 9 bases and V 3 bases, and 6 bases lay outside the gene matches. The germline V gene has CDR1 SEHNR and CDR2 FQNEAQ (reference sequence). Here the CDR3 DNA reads TGTGCCAGCAGCTTGGTAGCGGGAGAGATTGAGCAGTTCTTC. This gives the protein CASSLVAGEIEQFF.